This TCR beta chain stems from a study of patients and donors after allogeneic stem cell transplantation (dated by TCRdb to 2020 to 2022). Library construction relied on RT-PCR. The listed sequencing device is NextSeq 550. TCRdb passed the public sequencing reads through fastp at Q25 and MiXCR, retaining productive beta sequences. Each CDR3 protein appears once, grouped with its most common genes and DNA. Within this sample are approximately 140,000 distinct CDR3 sequences, with about a third of them counted one time only. Of the sample, roughly 50% falls within the top ten clones. In the case of this clonotype: Its cognate antigen has yet to be identified. No base quality values were provided; no much bigger clone lies one nucleotide off.

Sequencing used blood, either unsorted or a sorted T cell fraction (not recorded which). The sequence came from a human donor who was either an allogeneic HSCT recipient or a stem cell or donor lymphocyte infusion donor (not recorded which). It is not recorded whose cells these are; they may come from a transplant donor.

The bases read TGTGCCAGCAGCCAAGCCGGGAGTACTGAAGCTTTCTTT. This yields the protein CASSQAGSTEAFF. The chain was built from TRBV4-2 and TRBJ1-1; there is no confident call for the D gene. CDR1 LGHNA and CDR2 YNFKEQ were looked up in the germline V gene. V is shortened by 1 base, J by 5 bases, and the region joining them spans 8 bases. Reading from cysteine to phenylalanine, the CDR3 counts 13 amino acids. Of the read, only the CDR3 DNA is kept; its 39 bases are in frame from base 1.